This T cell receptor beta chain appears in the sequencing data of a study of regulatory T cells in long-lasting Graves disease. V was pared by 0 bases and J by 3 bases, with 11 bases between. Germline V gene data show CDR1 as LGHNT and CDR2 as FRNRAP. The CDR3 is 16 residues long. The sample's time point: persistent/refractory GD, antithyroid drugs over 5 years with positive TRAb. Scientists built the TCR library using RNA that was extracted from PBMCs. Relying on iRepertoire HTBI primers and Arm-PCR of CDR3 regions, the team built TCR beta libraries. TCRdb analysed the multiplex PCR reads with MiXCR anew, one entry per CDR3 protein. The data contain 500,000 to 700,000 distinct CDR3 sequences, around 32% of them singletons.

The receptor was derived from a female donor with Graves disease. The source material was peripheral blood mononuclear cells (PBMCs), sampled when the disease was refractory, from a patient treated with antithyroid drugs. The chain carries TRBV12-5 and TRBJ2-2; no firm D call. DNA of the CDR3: TGTGCTAGTGGTTTGGTACTCTCCTCTCACACCGGGGAGCTGTTTTTT. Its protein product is CASGLVLSSHTGELFF. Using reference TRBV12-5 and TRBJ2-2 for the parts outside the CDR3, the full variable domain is DARVTQTPRHKVTEMGQEVTMRCQPILGHNTVFWYRQTMMQGLELLAYFRNRAPLDDSGMPKDRFSAEMPDATLATLKIQPSEPRDSAVYFCASGLVLSSHTGELFFGEGSRLTVL.